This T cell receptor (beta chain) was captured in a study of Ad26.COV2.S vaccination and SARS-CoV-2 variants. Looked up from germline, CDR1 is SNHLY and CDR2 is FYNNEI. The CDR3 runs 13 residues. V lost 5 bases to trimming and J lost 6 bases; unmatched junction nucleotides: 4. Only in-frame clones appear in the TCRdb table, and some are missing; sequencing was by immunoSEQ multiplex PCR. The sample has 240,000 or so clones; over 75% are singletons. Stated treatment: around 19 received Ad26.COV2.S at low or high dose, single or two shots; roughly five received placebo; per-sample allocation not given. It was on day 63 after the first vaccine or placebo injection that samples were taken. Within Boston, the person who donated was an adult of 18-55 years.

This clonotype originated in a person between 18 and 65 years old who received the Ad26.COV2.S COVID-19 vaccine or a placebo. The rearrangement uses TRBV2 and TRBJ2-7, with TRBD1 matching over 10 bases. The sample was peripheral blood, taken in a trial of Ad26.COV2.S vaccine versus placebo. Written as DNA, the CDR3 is TGTGCCAGCAGTTTGACAGGGGGCGGCGAGCAGTACTTC. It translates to CASSLTGGGEQYF.